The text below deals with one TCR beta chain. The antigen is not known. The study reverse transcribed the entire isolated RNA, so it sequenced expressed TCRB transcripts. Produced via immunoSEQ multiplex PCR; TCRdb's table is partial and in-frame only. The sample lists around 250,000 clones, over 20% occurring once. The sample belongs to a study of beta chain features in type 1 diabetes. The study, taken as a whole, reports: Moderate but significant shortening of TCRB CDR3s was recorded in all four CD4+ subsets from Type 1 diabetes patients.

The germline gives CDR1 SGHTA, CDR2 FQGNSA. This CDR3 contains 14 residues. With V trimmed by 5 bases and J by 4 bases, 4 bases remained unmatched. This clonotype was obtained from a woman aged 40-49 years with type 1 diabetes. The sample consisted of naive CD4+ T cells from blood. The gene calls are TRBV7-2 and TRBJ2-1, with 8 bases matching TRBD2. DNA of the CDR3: TGTGCCAGCAGCAACCGGGAGGGTTACAATGAGCAGTTCTTC. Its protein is CASSNREGYNEQFF.